One T cell receptor beta chain is described in this entry. Its antigen has not been determined. No base quality values were provided; no much bigger clone lies one nucleotide off. This record comes from a study of cytomegalovirus exposure and HLA in healthy donors (dated by TCRdb to about 2017). For context, the study as a whole: An earlier analysis of roughly 570 of the donors reported 276 Gb of sequence data and roughly 120 million unique TCR beta sequences obtained from roughly 170 million T cells. The aim of the study was to test whether cataloging public T cell receptors could identify signatures of past pathogen exposure. Donor age, sex, ethnicity and CMV serostatus were collected together with the repertoire data. Every discovery cohort repertoire had been produced on one sequencing platform. The study profiled the T cell repertoires of hundreds of subjects by immunosequencing and related them to cytomegalovirus serostatus. A later genetic analysis took genome-wide SNP genotypes for about 60% of the roughly 670 donors and used that subset as a discovery cohort. Besides the first cohort of approximately 710 subjects, a separate validation cohort made up of 120 or so different subjects was used. In a later analysis, previously published TCR beta repertoires from fewer than 750 donors were re-analyzed and high-resolution HLA genotyping was added so that TCR occurrence patterns could be studied. Roughly five DR-DQ haplotypes were handled as single units for association and clustering, since linkage in the cohort was strong. Among some 410 genotyped donors of the cohort, an average of approximately 220,000 unique TCR beta nucleotide sequences was sequenced per donor, of which approximately 18% were non-productive. Both class I and class II loci were covered by HLA typing, at four-digit resolution. An earlier analysis of 500 to 750 of the donors applied high-throughput TCR beta sequencing to assess whether each TCR beta V gene segment acted as functional or pseudogenic. In the later analysis, no new phenotypic data were used to find candidate immune exposures; instead, reliance was placed on TCR beta sequences and their occurrence across donors. The number of donors typed differed by locus, with roughly 629-640 for A, B, C, DRB1 and DQB1, around 500 for DQA1, over 600 for DPA1, and around 430 for DPB1. Of the approximately 400 genotyped donors, roughly 80% fell in the genetic ancestry cluster associated with self-reported Caucasian donors. The study combined high-throughput TCR immunosequencing, statistical association of individual TCRs with disease status, and machine learning to predict cytomegalovirus infection status. Roughly 300 gigabases of sequencing data and around 87 million unique TCR sequences were included in an early release covering 550 to 800 HLA-typed donors.

Between the V and J ends, shortened by 4 bases and 3 bases respectively, the junction contains 13 bases. CDR1 and CDR2 were assigned from the germline V gene (reference sequence) as WNHNN and SYGVQD. The CDR3 runs 15 amino acids, cysteine and phenylalanine included. Only the CDR3 DNA is retained, 45 bases long and in frame from the first base. The cohort consisted of approximately 690 healthy bone marrow donors. All cohort members were sampled while nominally healthy, although unrecorded immune exposures were likely present. The donor tested CMV seropositive, placing the donor among the 290 or so seropositive members of the cohort. A peripheral blood sample was provided by each donor, and peripheral blood mononuclear cells were used for TCR beta sequencing. Genomic DNA extraction from the blood cell samples was performed with the Qiagen DNeasy Blood Extraction Kit. What the study reported, not specific to this receptor: Most TCR sequences were seen in very few donors, while some public TCRs were found in many individuals. A further reported finding was that TCR beta sequences accurately predicted the HLA-A and HLA-B alleles for most subjects in the first cohort. Because counts were too low, 15 to 20 rarely observed V segments, including chromosome 9 orphons, were excluded from the earlier analysis of 587 of the donors. A cluster of highly shared sequence variants was judged likely to represent a technical artifact of the sequencing pipeline. In an earlier analysis of roughly 560 of the donors, most TCR beta V segments were observed in productive rearrangements about 90% or about 30% of the time, broadly matching IMGT annotations. According to a later analysis, parvovirus B19, influenza, CMV and Epstein-Barr virus appeared linked to several top co-occurrence clusters. According to a later analysis, most CMV-associated TCR beta chains appeared to be HLA-restricted, and the HLA associations seemed to be driven largely by CMV exposure. According to the authors, the approach could potentially be generalized to other disease states and immunological phenotypes. In this cohort, only TCR beta chains were sequenced, and detectable features were limited by the absence of alpha or paired-chain data. In a later analysis, the rate of TCR association differed among HLA loci, with DRB1 alleles having the most associated TCRs and HLA-C alleles having the fewest. Because some donors lacked HLA typing at each locus, the association tests relied only on the typed subset. In a later analysis, some 17,000 TCR beta sequences were associated with specific HLA alleles at a false discovery rate of 0.05. In the study, approximately 160 TCR beta chains were listed as associated with cytomegalovirus. Some IMGT-functional V segments, including TRBV6-2 and TRBV6-3, could not be told apart with the 87-base-pair reads, so those segments were excluded. In vitro tests confirmed that three of the cytomegalovirus-associated TCR beta chains recognize cytomegalovirus antigens. A later analysis found that HLA-associated TCR beta chains were more clonally expanded and had lower generation probabilities than equally common non-associated chains. Roughly uniform sequencing depth across donors was assumed in presence/absence analyses, although this assumption may not hold. Linkage disequilibrium might explain the correlated functional status among segregating V segments, but an unknown experimental factor could not be ruled out. The classifier was reported to diagnose cytomegalovirus status with high specificity and sensitivity in both the original cohort and the validation cohort. V-gene and J-gene trimming of TCR beta chains was associated with a missense DCLRE1C variant in a later genetic analysis, and the association was replicated in an independent cohort. Compared with the 666-donor mean, donors in an Asian-associated ancestry cluster had fewer N-insertions in productive TCRs, according to a later genetic analysis. Assigning TCR associations to individual alleles was difficult when HLA alleles, especially DR and DQ, strongly co-occurred. Immune exposure information for the cohort was limited to CMV serostatus.

The library was built by means of the immunoSEQ multiplex PCR assay. A mixture of 60 forward primers for TCR Vbeta segments and 13 reverse primers for TCR Jbeta segments was used in the multiplex PCR. The CDR3 region of rearranged TCR beta genes was amplified from genomic DNA with a multiplex PCR assay. The Illumina HiSeq System was used to sequence the amplified TCR beta libraries as 87-base-pair reads. In the authors' own workflow: In a later analysis, tens of millions of unique TCR beta chains were counted across the 650 to 700 repertoires, and approximately 11 million of these chains were shared by at least two donors. Raw reads were error-corrected and collapsed into unique sequences by a nearest-neighbor algorithm in which closely related sequences were merged to remove PCR and sequencing errors. CDR3 sequences were aligned to IMGT reference sequences to assign V, D and J gene segments. For a sequence to be retained, at least a six-nucleotide match to both a V gene segment and a J gene segment was required. A rearrangement was called productive if the CDR3 had no stop codons and remained in frame with V and J, and every other rearrangement was called non-productive. Following IMGT convention, CDR3 was defined as the stretch from the second conserved V-encoded cysteine to the conserved J-encoded phenylalanine. In an earlier analysis of 587 of the donors, sequences lacking an unambiguous match to a single V gene segment were excluded. In an earlier analysis of roughly 600 of the donors, a V segment was called functional when productive rearrangements were above 56.7%, and segregating when the standard deviation between donors exceeded 5%. A statistical classification framework was built to diagnose cytomegalovirus status from the catalog of TCR beta chain sequences. V and J gene assignment, in a later analysis, came from comparing TCR nucleotide sequences with IMGT/GENE-DB human TR gene sequences. The TCRdist pipeline was used in a later analysis to assign CDR3 sequences and most-parsimonious VDJ recombination scenarios. In a later analysis, each TCR beta chain was defined by its CDR3 amino acid sequence together with its V-gene family, and reads without a unique V-gene family were excluded. A later analysis removed 592 highly shared, low-generation-probability nucleotide sequences to deal with suspected cross-contamination and a sequencing artifact. A later analysis calculated a clonal expansion index for each public chain from normalized within-repertoire ranks of inferred template counts. In a later analysis, generation probabilities were computed with a VDJ recombination model fitted to out-of-frame rearrangements, and the resulting probabilities were checked against IGoR. In a later analysis, TCR-TCR, TCR-HLA and TCR-CMV co-occurrence was scored with hypergeometric tests, and a repertoire-size bias correction was applied to TCR pairs. A later analysis estimated false discovery rates by permuting HLA or CMV assignments 20 times. In a later analysis, co-occurring TCRs were grouped using DBSCAN, with TCRdist sequence similarity added in when clustering inside HLA-allele-positive subsets. Co-occurrence clustering excluded repertoires with fewer than 30,000 or more than 120,000 public chains, plus five with anomalous nucleotide sharing. TCRdb's version of the immuneACCESS table is confined to in-frame rearrangements and falls short of the full clone set. An unresolved V gene accounts for under half of the shortfall where checked; the remainder is of unknown origin. The DNA gave D and trimming, while V, J and clone size come from that table. The sample has fewer than 70,000 clones on record, roughly 70% of them singletons. Jointly, the top ten make up around 13% of the sample.

The sequence was collected from a male donor in good health and CMV-seropositive. Recombination joined TRBV10-1 with TRBJ2-1; a tentative D call is TRBD1 (6 bases match). The sequencing sample was made of PBMCs. The nucleotide sequence reads as follows: TGCGCCAGCAGTGGTTCAGGGGTAAGCTACAATGAGCAGTTCTTC. Its translation is CASSGSGVSYNEQFF.